This TCR beta chain was observed in a study of identical twins. Study-level points and caveats: Researchers reported excess low generation probability among twin-shared out-of-frame alpha sequences.

This clonotype was recorded a few times. Antigen unknown. Template switching created a universal primer site, and the cDNA included unique molecular identifiers. TCRdb independently ran MiXCR on the 5' RACE reads; one entry per CDR3 protein. The repertoire includes a few hundred thousand distinct CDR3 sequences, roughly 9.5% of them detected once, and roughly 3% sits in the top ten. These data were also filed under a second study, of yellow fever vaccine responses in identical twins.

The sequence came from a woman between 18 and 30 years old in good health. Sequencing used PBMCs.

Here the CDR3 reads CASREGLAENNEQFF. CDR3 nucleotide sequence: TGTGCCAGTAGAGAAGGACTAGCGGAAAACAATGAGCAGTTCTTC. The rearrangement links TRBV19 to TRBJ2-1; 10 nucleotides line up with TRBD2. The CDR3 sequence is 15 residues long. Germline values: CDR1 LNHDA, CDR2 SQIVND (reference sequence). V lost 6 bases and J lost 5; bases outside the gene matches: 7.